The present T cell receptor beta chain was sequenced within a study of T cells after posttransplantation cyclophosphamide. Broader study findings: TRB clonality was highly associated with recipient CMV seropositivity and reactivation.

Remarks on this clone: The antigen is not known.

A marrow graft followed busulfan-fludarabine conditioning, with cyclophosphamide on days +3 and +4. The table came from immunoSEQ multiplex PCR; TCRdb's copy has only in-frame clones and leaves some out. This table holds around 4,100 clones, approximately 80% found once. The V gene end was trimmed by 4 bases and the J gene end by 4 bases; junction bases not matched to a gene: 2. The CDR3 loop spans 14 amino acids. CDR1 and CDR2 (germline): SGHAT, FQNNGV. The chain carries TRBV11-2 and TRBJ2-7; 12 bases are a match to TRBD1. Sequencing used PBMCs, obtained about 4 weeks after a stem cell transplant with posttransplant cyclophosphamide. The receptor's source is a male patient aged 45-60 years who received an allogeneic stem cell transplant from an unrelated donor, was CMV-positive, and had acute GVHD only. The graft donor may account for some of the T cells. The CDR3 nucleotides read TGTGCCAGCAGCTGGGGACAGGGGGCGTACGAGCAGTACTTC. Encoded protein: CASSWGQGAYEQYF.